This T cell receptor (beta chain) comes out of a study of OX40 agonist ivuxolimab in advanced cancers. Study summary: The study gave patients intravenous ivuxolimab at 0.01 to 10 mg/kg every 2 weeks. Participants, approximately 80% male, averaged about 59 years of age, ranging from 23 to 79.

Only in-frame clones appear in the TCRdb table, and some are missing; sequencing was by immunoSEQ multiplex PCR. The table includes just under 80,000 clones, 80% to 90% detected once. This clone appeared a single time. The antigen is undetermined. General study results and limits: At doses 0.1 to 3.0 mg/kg, CD4+ and CD8+ clones expanded.

Sequencing used CD4+ or CD8+ T cells sorted from blood, obtained in a trial of the OX40 agonist ivuxolimab. The source is an adult with an advanced solid tumor such as melanoma, head and neck, liver or kidney cancer.

CDR3 coding DNA: TGTGCCAGCAGGCCCAGGGAGGCATGGCAGCCCCAGCATTTT. This translates into CASRPREAWQPQHF. The chain is built from TRBV6-1 and TRBJ1-5; D perhaps matches TRBD1 (5 bases). V lost 6 bases to trimming and J lost 7 bases, with 16 bases between them. CDR3 size: 14 residues. Germline V gene lookup returns CDR1 MNHNS and CDR2 SASEGT.